The 21 T cell receptor beta chains below come from one sample, sequenced in a study of cytomegalovirus exposure and HLA in healthy donors. Data came from immunoSEQ multiplex PCR; TCRdb stores just in-frame clones and leaves some out. The data contain some 130,000 clones, about 86% of them singletons. Sequenced input: PBMCs. The receptors here all came from a man between 18 and 35 years old in good health and CMV-seronegative.

This chain uses TRBV11-2 with TRBJ2-2; TRBD1 matches at 7 bases. V dropped 2 bases and J dropped 3; count of bases not matched to a gene: 12. CDR1 is SGHAT and CDR2 is FQNNGV in the germline V gene. The CDR3 runs 18 residues. CDR3 nucleotides: TGTGCCAGCAGCTTACCCCTGACAGGGCTAGGGCACACCGGGGAGCTGTTTTTT. The encoded protein is CASSLPLTGLGHTGELFF. The full variable domain, completed using reference TRBV11-2 and TRBJ2-2, is EAGVAQSPRYKIIEKRQSVAFWCNPISGHATLYWYQQILGQGPKLLIQFQNNGVVDDSQLPKDRFSAERLKGVDSTLKIQPAKLEDSAVYLCASSLPLTGLGHTGELFFGEGSRLTVL.

The V gene is TRBV6-4, the J gene TRBJ1-2; a possible D gene is TRBD1 (6 bases). Germline CDR1 MRHNA, CDR2 SNTAGT. The ends were cut back, 5 bases at V and 4 bases at J, with 11 bases in the middle. The CDR3 runs 13 residues. CDR3: CASSPGGSYGYTF. The DNA of the CDR3 is TGTGCCAGCAGTCCGGGGGGCTCCTATGGCTACACCTTC.

V and J are TRBV7-9 and TRBJ1-5; tentatively, D is TRBD1 (5 bases). Germline CDR1 SEHNR, CDR2 FQNEAQ (reference sequence). Trimming stripped 5 bases from V and 4 bases from J, with 15 bases between. The CDR3 covers 15 residues. The CDR3 DNA follows: TGTGCCAGCAGCGGCACGGTGACAGCAAATCAGCCCCAGCATTTT. The encoded protein is CASSGTVTANQPQHF.

The V gene is TRBV7-2, the J gene TRBJ2-2, with TRBD1 identical over 7 bases. The V gene end was trimmed by 5 bases and the J gene end by 3 bases; junction bases not matched to a gene: 9. The length of the CDR3 is 16 residues. Germline V CDR1 and CDR2: SGHTA, FQGNSA. The CDR3 DNA sequence: TGTGCCAGCAGCAAAACCCGGGACAGCCACACCGGGGAGCTGTTTTTT. Translation: CASSKTRDSHTGELFF.

This chain joins TRBV30 and TRBJ2-6, with a tentative D call TRBD2 (5 bases). Trimming pared 6 bases from V and 0 bases from J, leaving 9 bases between. The CDR3 extends over 14 amino acids. The germline CDR1 and CDR2 sequences are GTSNPN and SVGIG (reference sequence). This chain's CDR3 is CACPRGSGANVLTF. CDR3 sequence (DNA): TGTGCCTGCCCCCGGGGCTCTGGGGCCAACGTCCTGACTTTC.

The chain carries TRBV1 and TRBJ1-4; TRBD1 is taken as the D call from the table, unchecked against the DNA. TRBV1 is termed a pseudogene. The CDR3 runs to 15 residues. The CDR3 DNA follows: TGCACCAGCAGAAACCCGGGACAGCATAATGAAAAACTGTTTTTT. Translation gives CTSRNPGQHNEKLFF.

This clone came up once. The V call is TRBV28, the J call TRBJ1-1; D gene ambiguous. The germline CDR1 and CDR2 sequences are MDHEN and SYDVKM. V was clipped by 8 bases and J by 5 bases, with 12 bases between them. The CDR3 sequence is 12 residues long. The CDR3 protein is CASVLPGTEAFF. The CDR3 nucleotides read TGTGCCAGCGTCCTTCCGGGTACTGAAGCTTTCTTT.

V and J are TRBV30 and TRBJ2-1; D perhaps matches TRBD2 (6 bases). This CDR3 comprises 13 residues. V was pared by 7 bases and J by 0 bases, with 10 bases between. The germline gives CDR1 GTSNPN, CDR2 SVGIG (reference sequence). DNA of the CDR3: TGTGCCTTGGCGGGGTCCTCCTACAATGAGCAGTTCTTC. Translating gives CALAGSSYNEQFF.

The chain recombines TRBV20-1 with TRBJ1-1; unclear D gene. The CDR3 sequence is 11 residues long. Per germline, CDR1 DFQATT and CDR2 SNEGSKA (reference sequence). Trimming took 1 base from V and 5 from J, leaving 5 bases between them. CDR3 protein: CSARGGTEAFF. DNA of the CDR3: TGCAGTGCTAGAGGAGGGACTGAAGCTTTCTTT.

The gene calls are TRBV7-6 and TRBJ2-7, with 7 nucleotides matching TRBD2. This CDR3 is 15 amino acids long. Germline CDR1 SGHVS, CDR2 FNYEAQ. The ends lost 1 base at V and 1 base at J; junction bases unmatched: 4. The CDR3 DNA follows: TGTGCCAGCAGCTTAGTGGGGGAGGGTTCCTACGAGCAGTACTTC. Translated: CASSLVGEGSYEQYF.

The V call is TRBV10-3, the J call TRBJ2-7; 7 bases map to TRBD1. V trimming: 2 bases; J trimming: 5 bases; junction bases outside the gene matches: 6. This CDR3 is built from 14 residues. Germline V gives CDR1 ENHRY, CDR2 SYGVKD. The CDR3 here is CAISEPGTADEQYF. Here the CDR3 DNA reads TGTGCCATCAGTGAGCCAGGGACAGCAGACGAGCAGTACTTC.

The V gene is TRBV6-5, the J gene TRBJ1-5; weak D call: TRBD1 (5 bases). Germline-derived CDR1 and CDR2 are MNHEY and SVGAGI. The CDR3 consists of 16 residues. Trimming removed 2 bases at V and 4 bases at J, with 15 bases between. The CDR3 spells CASSYESPGFNQPQHF. The CDR3 DNA follows: TGTGCCAGCAGTTACGAATCCCCAGGGTTTAATCAGCCCCAGCATTTT.

This chain uses TRBV7-2 with TRBJ1-1; D remains unclear. V was clipped by 2 bases and J by 4 bases, with 14 bases between them. This CDR3 has 15 amino acids. Per the germline V gene, CDR1 is SGHTA and CDR2 is FQGNSA. The CDR3 DNA is TGTGCCAGCAGCTTATCCCCTACGATCGGCACTGAAGCTTTCTTT. Protein: CASSLSPTIGTEAFF. The variable domain in full, with the rest retrieved from reference TRBV7-2 and TRBJ1-1, is GAGVSQSPSNKVTEKGKDVELRCDPISGHTALYWYRQSLGQGLEFLIYFQGNSAPDKSGLPSDRFSAERTGGSVSTLTIQRTQQEDSAVYLCASSLSPTIGTEAFFGQGTRLTVV.

The rearrangement links TRBV7-9 to TRBJ1-2; 9 bases are a match to TRBD1. The CDR3 totals 13 residues. The germline CDR1 and CDR2 sequences are SEHNR and FQNEAQ (reference sequence). V shed 6 bases, J shed 4 bases, and the junction held 3 bases outside the gene matches. The CDR3 reads CASRQTGGYGYTF. The CDR3, as DNA: TGTGCCAGCAGACAGACAGGGGGCTATGGCTACACCTTC.

The CDR3 DNA is TGCGCCAGCAGCGGGACAGATAGCTCTGGAAACACCATATATTTT. Translation gives CASSGTDSSGNTIYF. This chain joins TRBV4-3 and TRBJ1-3; the match to TRBD1 covers 7 bases. CDR1 is LGHNA, CDR2 YSLEER, per germline. CDR3 length equals 15 residues. V trimming: 5 bases; J trimming: 0 bases; junction bases outside the gene matches: 4.

The chain links TRBV6-5 to TRBJ2-7, with 8 bases aligning to TRBD1. With V trimmed by 7 bases and J by 5 bases, 10 bases remained unmatched. This CDR3 is 14 amino acids long. Germline-derived CDR1 and CDR2 are MNHEY and SVGAGI. CDR3 region: CASKGAGGADEQYF. In DNA, the CDR3 is TGTGCCAGCAAGGGGGCAGGGGGCGCGGACGAGCAGTACTTC.

This rearrangement joins TRBV6-5 to TRBJ2-7; perhaps TRBD2 as D (5 bases). V dropped 0 bases and J dropped 6 bases, with 15 bases sitting between them. The length of the CDR3 is 15 residues. Germline loops: CDR1 MNHEY, CDR2 SVGAGI. CDR3 in amino acids: CASSYSSGSPFEQYF. The CDR3 DNA reads TGTGCCAGCAGTTACTCGAGTGGGAGTCCCTTCGAGCAGTACTTC.

The rearrangement uses TRBV15 and TRBJ2-7; 9 bases are shared with TRBD1. This CDR3 has 14 amino acids. The trim removed 5 bases at V and 4 bases at J, leaving 6 bases unmatched. The germline CDR1 and CDR2 sequences are LNHNV and YYDKDF (reference sequence). CDR3 protein: CATSAYRGQYEQYF. DNA for the CDR3: TGTGCCACCAGCGCCTACAGGGGGCAATACGAGCAGTACTTC.

The chain carries TRBV20-1 and TRBJ2-7; 10 bases fit TRBD1. The CDR3 sequence is 11 residues long. Germline V CDR1 and CDR2: DFQATT, SNEGSKA (reference sequence). V lost 6 bases to trimming and J lost 13 bases; unmatched junction nucleotides: 9. CDR3 DNA sequence: TGCAGTGCGGGACAGGGGCGAGCAGTCTACTTC. This translates into CSAGQGRAVYF.

V gene TRBV28 combines with J gene TRBJ2-3; D might be TRBD2 (5 bases). Germline V CDR1 and CDR2: MDHEN, SYDVKM. CDR3 length: 12 amino acids. V was shortened by 4 bases and J by 4 bases, with 6 bases between the two germline ends. CDR3 nucleotide sequence: TGTGCCAGCAGTTCTAGCCCAGATACGCAGTATTTT. Its protein is CASSSSPDTQYF.

This clone occurred once. V gene TRBV11-2 combines with J gene TRBJ2-7; TRBD2 agrees at 7 bases. Germline-derived CDR1 and CDR2 are SGHAT and FQNNGV. CDR3 size: 14 residues. V dropped 4 bases and J dropped 1; count of bases not matched to a gene: 4. This CDR3 reads CASSWGGDSYEQYF. In DNA, the CDR3 is TGTGCCAGCAGCTGGGGGGGTGATTCCTACGAGCAGTACTTC.